This TCR beta chain was retrieved from a study of molecular identifiers for immune sequencing clone quantification. Bulk TCR library preparation followed previously described methods with listed TCR primers. TCRdb reanalysed the PCR reads using MiXCR and keeps one entry per CDR3 protein. The sample includes over 600,000 distinct CDR3 sequences, approximately 20% seen only once; the top ten take roughly 0.83%. General study results and limits: Because of identical TCR molecules sharing a barcode, sizes of highly expanded clones could be underestimated. Reportedly, one cell's Jurkat TCR RNA was detected within 1,100,000 naive CD8 cells.

As regards this clonotype: The antigen remains unidentified.

Germline V gene sequence: CDR1 LGHDT, CDR2 YNNKEL (reference sequence). V lost 4 bases and J 5 bases, leaving 19 bases between the germline ends. The CDR3 is 16 amino acids. This chain joins TRBV3-1 and TRBJ2-3, with D possibly TRBD1 on 6 matching bases. The sequenced material came from naive CD8+ T cells from blood, with Jurkat cell RNA spiked in. Subset in this sample: FACS-sorted CD8+CD4-CCR7+CD45RA+ naive T cells. The sequence derives from a human donor in good health. Some libraries in this study had Jurkat cell RNA spiked in. CDR3 residues: CASSPEYIQGIDTQYF. CDR3 nucleotides: TGTGCCAGCAGCCCAGAATACATACAGGGAATAGATACGCAGTATTTT.